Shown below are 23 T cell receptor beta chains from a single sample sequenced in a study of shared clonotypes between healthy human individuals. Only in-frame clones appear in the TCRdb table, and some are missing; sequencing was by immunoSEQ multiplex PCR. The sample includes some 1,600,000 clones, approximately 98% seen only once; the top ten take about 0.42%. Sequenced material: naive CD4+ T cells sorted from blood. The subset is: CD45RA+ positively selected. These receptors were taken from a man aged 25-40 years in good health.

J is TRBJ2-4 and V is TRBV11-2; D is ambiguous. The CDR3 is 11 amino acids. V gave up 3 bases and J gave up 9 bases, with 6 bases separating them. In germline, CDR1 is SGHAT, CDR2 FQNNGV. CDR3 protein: CASSLSSIQYF. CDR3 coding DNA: TGTGCCAGCAGCTTGAGTAGCATTCAGTACTTC.

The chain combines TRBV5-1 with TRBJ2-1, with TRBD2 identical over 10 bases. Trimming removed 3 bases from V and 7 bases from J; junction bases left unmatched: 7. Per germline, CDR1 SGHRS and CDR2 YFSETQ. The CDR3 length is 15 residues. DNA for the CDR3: TGCGCCAGCAGCTCCCAGCGGGAGGGCTTTAATGAGCAGTTCTTC. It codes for CASSSQREGFNEQFF.

As DNA, the CDR3 is TGTGCCAGCAGGGGGGGGGTACCTGGCTACACCTTC. This translates into CASRGGVPGYTF. The J gene is TRBJ1-2, the V gene TRBV25-1; a weak D match, TRBD1 (5 bases). V lost 6 bases and J 7 bases, leaving 12 bases between the germline ends. Germline V gene lookup returns CDR1 MGHDK and CDR2 SYGVNS. The CDR3 is 12 amino acids.

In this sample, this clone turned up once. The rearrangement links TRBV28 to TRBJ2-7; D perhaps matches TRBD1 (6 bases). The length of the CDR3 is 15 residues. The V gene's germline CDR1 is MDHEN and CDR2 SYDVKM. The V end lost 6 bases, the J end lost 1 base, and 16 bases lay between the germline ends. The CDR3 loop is CASSPVTGPSYEQYF. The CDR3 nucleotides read TGTGCCAGCAGCCCGGTGACAGGCCCGTCCTACGAGCAGTACTTC.

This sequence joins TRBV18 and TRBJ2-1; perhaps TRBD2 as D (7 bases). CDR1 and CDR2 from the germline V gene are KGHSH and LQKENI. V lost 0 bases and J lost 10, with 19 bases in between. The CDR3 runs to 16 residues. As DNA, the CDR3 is TGTGCCAGCTCACCACCGGGCGGGGGCGTCCTCAGGGAGCAGTTCTTC. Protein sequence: CASSPPGGGVLREQFF.

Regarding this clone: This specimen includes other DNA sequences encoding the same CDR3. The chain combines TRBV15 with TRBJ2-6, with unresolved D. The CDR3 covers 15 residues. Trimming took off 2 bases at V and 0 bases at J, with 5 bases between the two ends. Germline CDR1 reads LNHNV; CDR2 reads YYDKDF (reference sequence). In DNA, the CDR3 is TGTGCCACCAGCAGAAGAGGCTCTGGGGCCAACGTCCTGACTTTC. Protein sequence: CATSRRGSGANVLTF.

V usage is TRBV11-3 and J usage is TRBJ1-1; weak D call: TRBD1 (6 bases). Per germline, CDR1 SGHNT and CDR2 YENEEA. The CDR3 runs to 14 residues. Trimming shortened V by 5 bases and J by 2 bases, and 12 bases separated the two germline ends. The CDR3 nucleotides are TGTGCCAGCAGCCGAAAAGGGACAAACACTGAAGCTTTCTTT. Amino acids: CASSRKGTNTEAFF.

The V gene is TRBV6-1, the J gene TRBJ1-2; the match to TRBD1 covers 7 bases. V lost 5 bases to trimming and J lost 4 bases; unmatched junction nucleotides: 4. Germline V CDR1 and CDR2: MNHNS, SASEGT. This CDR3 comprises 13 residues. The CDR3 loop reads CASSTDRIYGYTF. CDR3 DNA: TGTGCCAGCAGTACGGACAGGATCTATGGCTACACCTTC.

This CDR3 reads CASSLWSGELFF. CDR3 sequence (DNA): TGTGCCAGCAGTTTATGGTCCGGGGAGCTGTTTTTT. The chain links TRBV28 to TRBJ2-2; no definite D call. This CDR3 is built from 12 residues. V was shortened by 0 bases and J by 6 bases, with 2 bases between the two germline ends. Germline assignment: CDR1 MDHEN and CDR2 SYDVKM.

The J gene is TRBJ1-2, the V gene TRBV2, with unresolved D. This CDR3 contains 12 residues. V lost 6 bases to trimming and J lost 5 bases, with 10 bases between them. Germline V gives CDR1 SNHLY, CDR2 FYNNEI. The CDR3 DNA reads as TGTGCCAGCAGGTCCATCTCGTATGGCTACACCTTC. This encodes CASRSISYGYTF.

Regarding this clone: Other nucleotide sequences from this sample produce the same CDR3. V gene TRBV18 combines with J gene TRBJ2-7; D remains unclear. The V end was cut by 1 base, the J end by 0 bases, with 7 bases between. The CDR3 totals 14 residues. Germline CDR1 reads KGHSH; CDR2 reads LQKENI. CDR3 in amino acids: CASSPLPSSYEQYF. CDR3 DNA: TGTGCCAGCTCACCACTCCCCAGCTCCTACGAGCAGTACTTC.

Written as DNA, the CDR3 is TGTGCCAGCAGCCCTGACAGGGGGCGGAACTATGGCTACACCTTC. It specifies CASSPDRGRNYGYTF. The genes are TRBV5-6 and TRBJ1-2; 10 positions match TRBD1. V shed 4 bases, J shed 2 bases, and the junction held 5 bases outside the gene matches. CDR3 length equals 15 residues. Germline values: CDR1 SGHDT, CDR2 YYEEEE.

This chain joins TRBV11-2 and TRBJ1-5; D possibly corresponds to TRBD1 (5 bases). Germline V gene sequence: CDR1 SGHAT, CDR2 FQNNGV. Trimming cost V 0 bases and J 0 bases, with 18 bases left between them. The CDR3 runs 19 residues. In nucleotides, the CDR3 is TGTGCCAGCAGCTTAGATAGGGCGGGACCCGGGATTAGCAATCAGCCCCAGCATTTT. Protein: CASSLDRAGPGISNQPQHF.

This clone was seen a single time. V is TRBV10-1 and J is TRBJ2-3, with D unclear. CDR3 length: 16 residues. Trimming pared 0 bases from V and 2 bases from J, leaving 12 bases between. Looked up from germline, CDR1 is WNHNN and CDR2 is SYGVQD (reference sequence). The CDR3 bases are TGCGCCAGCAGTGAGTCGATAGGGTTGGCCACAGATACGCAGTATTTT. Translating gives CASSESIGLATDTQYF.

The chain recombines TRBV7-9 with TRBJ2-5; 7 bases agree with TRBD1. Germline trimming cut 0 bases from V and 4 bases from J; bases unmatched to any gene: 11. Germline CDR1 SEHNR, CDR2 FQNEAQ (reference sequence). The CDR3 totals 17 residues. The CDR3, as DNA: TGTGCCAGCAGCTTAGCGAAACGGTCAGGGGGAAGAGAGACCCAGTACTTC. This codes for CASSLAKRSGGRETQYF.

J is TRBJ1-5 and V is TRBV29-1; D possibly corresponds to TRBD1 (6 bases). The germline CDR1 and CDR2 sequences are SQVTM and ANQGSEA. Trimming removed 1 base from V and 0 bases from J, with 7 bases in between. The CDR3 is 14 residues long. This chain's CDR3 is CSVEGTDSNQPQHF. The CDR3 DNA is TGCAGCGTTGAAGGGACAGATAGCAATCAGCCCCAGCATTTT.

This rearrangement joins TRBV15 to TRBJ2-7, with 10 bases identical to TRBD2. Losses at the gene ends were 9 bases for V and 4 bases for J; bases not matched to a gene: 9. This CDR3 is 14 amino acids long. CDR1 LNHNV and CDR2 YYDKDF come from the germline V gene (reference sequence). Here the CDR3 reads CATRELAGSYEQYF. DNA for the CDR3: TGTGCCACTCGAGAACTAGCGGGATCGTACGAGCAGTACTTC.

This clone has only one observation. This CDR3 is CASSVAATSGIETQYF. CDR3 coding DNA: TGTGCCAGCAGCGTAGCTGCGACTAGCGGTATAGAGACCCAGTACTTC. This rearrangement joins TRBV9 to TRBJ2-5, with 9 bases fitting TRBD2. The CDR3 is 16 residues long. Germline V gene sequence: CDR1 SGDLS, CDR2 YYNGEE. J gave up 4 bases and V 0 bases, and 7 bases lay outside the gene matches. The whole variable domain, remainder taken from reference TRBV9 and TRBJ2-5, is DSGVTQTPKHLITATGQRVTLRCSPRSGDLSVYWYQQSLDQGLQFLIQYYNGEERAKGNILERFSAQQFPDLHSELNLSSLELGDSALYFCASSVAATSGIETQYFGPGTRLLVL.

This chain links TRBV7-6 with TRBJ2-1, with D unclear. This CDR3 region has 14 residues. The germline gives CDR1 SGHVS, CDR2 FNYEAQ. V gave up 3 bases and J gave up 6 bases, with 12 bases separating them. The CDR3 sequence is CASSLPVSGNEQFF. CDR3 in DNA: TGTGCCAGCAGCTTGCCGGTTTCGGGCAATGAGCAGTTCTTC.

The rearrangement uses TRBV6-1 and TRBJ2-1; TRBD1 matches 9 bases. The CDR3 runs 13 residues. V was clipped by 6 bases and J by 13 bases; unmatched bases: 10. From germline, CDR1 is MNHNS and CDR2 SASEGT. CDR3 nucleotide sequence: TGTGCCAGCAGCGAACGAAGGGACAGGGCACAGTTCTTC. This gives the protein CASSERRDRAQFF.

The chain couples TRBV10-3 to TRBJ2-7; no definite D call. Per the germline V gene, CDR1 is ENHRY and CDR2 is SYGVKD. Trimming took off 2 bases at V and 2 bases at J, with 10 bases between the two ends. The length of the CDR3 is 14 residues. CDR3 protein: CAISELTPTYEQYF. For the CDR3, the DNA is TGTGCCATCAGTGAGCTGACTCCTACCTACGAGCAGTACTTC.

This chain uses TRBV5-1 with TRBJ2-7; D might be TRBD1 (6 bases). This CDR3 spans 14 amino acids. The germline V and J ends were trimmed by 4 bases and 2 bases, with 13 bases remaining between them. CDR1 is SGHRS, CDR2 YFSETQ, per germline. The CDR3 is CASSTGQPPYEQYF. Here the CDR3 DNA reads TGCGCCAGCAGCACTGGACAGCCGCCCTACGAGCAGTACTTC. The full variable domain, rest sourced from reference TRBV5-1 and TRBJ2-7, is KAGVTQTPRYLIKTRGQQVTLSCSPISGHRSVSWYQQTPGQGLQFLFEYFSETQRNKGNFPGRFSGRQFSNSRSEMNVSTLELGDSALYLCASSTGQPPYEQYFGPGTRLTVT.

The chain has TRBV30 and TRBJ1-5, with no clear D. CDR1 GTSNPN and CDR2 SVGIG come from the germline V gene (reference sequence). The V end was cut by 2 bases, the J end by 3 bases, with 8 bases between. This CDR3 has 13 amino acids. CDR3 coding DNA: TGTGCCTGGAGTTTTTCCAACAATCAGCCCCAGCATTTT. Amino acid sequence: CAWSFSNNQPQHF.